Listed here are 6 T cell receptor beta chains from one sample, sequenced in a study of T cell repertoires in cytomegalovirus infection. TCRdb re-called the reads through MiXCR, storing one row per CDR3 protein. The sample shows 150,000 to 200,000 distinct CDR3 sequences, roughly an eighth of them seen only once. Input material: PBMCs. Receptor source: a human donor in good health (CMV status not recorded). Some clones in this sample may be carry-over from other donors' samples.

This clonotype has a count of ten or more. V and J are TRBV2 and TRBJ1-2; possibly TRBD1 for D (5 bases). The CDR3 covers 11 residues. CDR1 and CDR2 from the germline V gene are SNHLY and FYNNEI. The ends were cut back, 10 bases at V and 8 bases at J, with 14 bases in the middle. CDR3 residues: CATPGGDGYTF. CDR3 in DNA: TGTGCCACCCCGGGGGGGGACGGCTACACCTTC.

This clonotype was detected a few times. The chain uses TRBV29-1 and TRBJ1-4; 8 bases align to TRBD1. This CDR3 contains 16 residues. V shed 4 bases and J 1 base; nucleotides not matched to a gene: 8. CDR1 is SQVTM and CDR2 is ANQGSEA in the germline V gene. Written as DNA, the CDR3 is TGCAGCGTTGGACAGGGGACCAGGGGAACTAATGAAAAACTGTTTTTT. It translates to CSVGQGTRGTNEKLFF.

This clonotype was counted between two and nine times. The rearrangement links TRBV2 to TRBJ2-2; D gene ambiguous. The CDR3 loop spans 13 amino acids. The germline gives CDR1 SNHLY, CDR2 FYNNEI. V dropped 6 bases and J dropped 1 base, with 6 bases sitting between them. The CDR3 region has the DNA TGTGCCAGCAGGGGCCAGAACACCGGGGAGCTGTTTTTT. It codes for CASRGQNTGELFF.

This clonotype was observed at least ten times. V gene TRBV7-2 combines with J gene TRBJ1-2; tentative D call: TRBD1 (6 bases). Per germline, CDR1 SGHTA and CDR2 FQGNSA. This CDR3 region has 15 residues. V was trimmed by 4 bases and J by 0 bases, leaving 12 bases between them. DNA for the CDR3: TGTGCCAGCAGCTCACAGGGTGGGACTAACTATGGCTACACCTTC. Its translation: CASSSQGGTNYGYTF. The full variable domain, its missing parts supplied by reference TRBV7-2 and TRBJ1-2, is GAGVSQSPSNKVTEKGKDVELRCDPISGHTALYWYRQSLGQGLEFLIYFQGNSAPDKSGLPSDRFSAERTGGSVSTLTIQRTQQEDSAVYLCASSSQGGTNYGYTFGSGTRLTVV.

The chain employs TRBV5-4 and TRBJ2-1; D is perhaps TRBD2 (7 bases). Germline CDR1 is SGHNT and CDR2 is YYREEE (reference sequence). This CDR3 is built from 16 residues. Trimming shortened V by 4 bases and J by 1 base, and 15 bases separated the two germline ends. For the CDR3, the DNA is TGTGCCAGCAGCCCTGGCGGGGGCCTATCCTACAATGAGCAGTTCTTC. Its protein is CASSPGGGLSYNEQFF.

This clonotype was seen many times. The gene calls are TRBV7-6 and TRBJ2-1, with 15 bases that match TRBD2. Germline CDR1 reads SGHVS; CDR2 reads FNYEAQ. With 1 base clipped from V and 6 bases from J, the junction kept 1 base outside the gene matches. This CDR3 is 16 amino acids long. CDR3 DNA: TGTGCCAGCAGCTTAGGGACTAGCGGGAGGGCCAATGAGCAGTTCTTC. Translating gives CASSLGTSGRANEQFF.